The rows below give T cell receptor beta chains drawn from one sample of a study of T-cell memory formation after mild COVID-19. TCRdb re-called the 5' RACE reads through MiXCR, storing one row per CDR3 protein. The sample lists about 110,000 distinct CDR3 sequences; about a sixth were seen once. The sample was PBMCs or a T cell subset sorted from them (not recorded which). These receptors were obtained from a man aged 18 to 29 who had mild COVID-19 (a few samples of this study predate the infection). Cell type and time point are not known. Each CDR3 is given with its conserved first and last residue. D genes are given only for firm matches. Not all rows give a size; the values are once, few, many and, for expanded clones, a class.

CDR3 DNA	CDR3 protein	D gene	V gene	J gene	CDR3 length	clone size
TGTGCCAGCAGCCCACCGGGGAGGAGCAAAGAGACCCAGTACTTC	CASSPPGRSKETQYF	NA	TRBV11-1	TRBJ2-5	15	NA
TGCAGTGCTAGGGAACCGGGACAGCGGGAGCAGTACTTC	CSAREPGQREQYF	TRBD1	TRBV20-1	TRBJ2-7	13	many
TGTGCCAGCAGCCGGACTAGTCAAGAGCAGTACTTC	CASSRTSQEQYF	TRBD2	TRBV6-2/TRBV6-3	TRBJ2-7	12	NA
TGTGCCAGCAGCCAGGCAGGGGAGGTCTCTGGCTACACCTTC	CASSQAGEVSGYTF	NA	TRBV3-1	TRBJ1-2	14	NA
TGTGCCAGCAGTACTAGGACAGTGGGTGGGCAGTACTTC	CASSTRTVGGQYF	NA	TRBV12-3/TRBV12-4	TRBJ2-7	13	NA
TGTGCCAGCAGCTACGGCGGGACTATGAATGAGCAGTTCTTC	CASSYGGTMNEQFF	TRBD2	TRBV11-3	TRBJ2-1	14	few
TGTGCCAGCAGTCTTCAGGGTTGGAGCGGCTACACCTTC	CASSLQGWSGYTF	NA	TRBV6-5	TRBJ1-2	13	NA
TGTGCCAGCAATCGTGGAACCGGGGAGCTGTTTTTT	CASNRGTGELFF	NA	TRBV2	TRBJ2-2	12	NA
TGCGCCAGCAGCCAAGAGGCGGGTAGGGCTTCACCCCTCCACTTT	CASSQEAGRASPLHF	NA	TRBV4-3	TRBJ1-6	15	NA
TGCGCCAGCAGAACGGCTACAGGGGGCTACGAGCAGTACTTC	CASRTATGGYEQYF	TRBD1	TRBV5-1	TRBJ2-7	14	few
TGTGCCAGCTCACCGAAACAGGGGGGGTATGAGCAGTTCTTC	CASSPKQGGYEQFF	NA	TRBV18	TRBJ2-1	14	NA
TGTGCCAGCAGCGTACAGGTCCAAGAGACCCAGTACTTC	CASSVQVQETQYF	NA	TRBV7-2	TRBJ2-5	13	few
TGTGCCAGCAGGCCCCCTCAGGGGGTCCTCGAAGCTTTCTTT	CASRPPQGVLEAFF	TRBD1	TRBV6-1	TRBJ1-1	14	few
TGCGCCAGCAGCTCAACTAGCGGGGGCTGGGATGAGCAGTTCTTC	CASSSTSGGWDEQFF	TRBD2	TRBV5-1	TRBJ2-1	15	few
TGCGCCAGCAGCTTCGGACTTGTCTCGCCAGATACGCAGTATTTT	CASSFGLVSPDTQYF	NA	TRBV5-1	TRBJ2-3	15	NA
TGCACCGGTCGGATTGGGGAGACCCAGTACTTC	CTGRIGETQYF	NA	TRBV29-1	TRBJ2-5	11	NA
TGTGCCAGCAGCTTTTTCCTAGCGGGGGGAGAGACCCAGTACTTC	CASSFFLAGGETQYF	TRBD2	TRBV7-2	TRBJ2-5	15	NA
TGCGCCAGCAGCTTGGTAGCGGGTGCCTACGAGCAGTACTTC	CASSLVAGAYEQYF	TRBD2	TRBV5-1	TRBJ2-7	14	NA
TGTGCCAGCAGCTTAGAAGTGAGTGGCACTGAAGCTTTCTTT	CASSLEVSGTEAFF	NA	TRBV7-2	TRBJ1-1	14	few
TGTGCCAGCAGCTCCACCGGAGGCTTAGAGACCCAGTACTTC	CASSSTGGLETQYF	NA	TRBV7-2	TRBJ2-5	14	many
TGCGCCAGCACCCGTAGCGGGGGCTCCTACGAGCAGTACTTC	CASTRSGGSYEQYF	TRBD2	TRBV5-1	TRBJ2-7	14	few
TGTGCCAGCAGTGGACGGGATCCCCTCTATGGCTACACCTTC	CASSGRDPLYGYTF	NA	TRBV6-1	TRBJ1-2	14	NA
TGTGCCAGCAGCCAAGGGGGCGCGTTTGGAAACACCATATATTTT	CASSQGGAFGNTIYF	NA	TRBV3-1	TRBJ1-3	15	few
TGTGCCTGGAGTGTATCCGGGGCAGAGACCCAGTACTTC	CAWSVSGAETQYF	NA	TRBV30	TRBJ2-5	13	NA
TGCGCCAGCAGTCAATTCCCGGGACCCCTGGGGACCCAGTACTTC	CASSQFPGPLGTQYF	NA	TRBV23-1	TRBJ2-5	15	few
TGCGCCAGCCGCCTTGCGGGGGGAGATACGCAGTATTTT	CASRLAGGDTQYF	TRBD2	TRBV5-1	TRBJ2-3	13	NA
TGTGCCAGCAGTCTACAGGGAGTCGCGACGGGGAAACTGTTTTTT	CASSLQGVATGKLFF	NA	TRBV6-2/TRBV6-3	TRBJ1-4	15	NA
TGCAGTGCTGGTCCGGGACAGGGCAATCAGCCCCAGCATTTT	CSAGPGQGNQPQHF	TRBD1	TRBV20-1	TRBJ1-5	14	few
TGTGCCAGCAGCCAAGAACCGGGGGCACACTATGGCTACACCTTC	CASSQEPGAHYGYTF	NA	TRBV4-2	TRBJ1-2	15	few
TGTGCCAGCAGCTCCCCGGGACACCGTACCGTGGCCCAGTACTTC	CASSSPGHRTVAQYF	NA	TRBV7-2	TRBJ2-5	15	few
TGTGCCAGCAGTTTAGGACCTCTCACCTTC	CASSLGPLTF	NA	TRBV6-6	TRBJ1-2	10	NA
TGCGCCAGCAGCTTGTCGCAGGTCCAAGAGACCCAGTACTTC	CASSLSQVQETQYF	NA	TRBV5-1	TRBJ2-5	14	NA
TGTGCCAGCAGCTTAGAGAGGTACGAGCAGTACTTC	CASSLERYEQYF	NA	TRBV7-8	TRBJ2-7	12	NA
TGTGCCAGCAGCCTTGAAGGGGGGCCCCTCCACTTT	CASSLEGGPLHF	NA	TRBV3-1	TRBJ1-6	12	NA
TGCGCCAGCAGCCCCGGGACAGGGATCGTGAACACCGGGGAGCTGTTTTTT	CASSPGTGIVNTGELFF	TRBD1	TRBV5-1	TRBJ2-2	17	NA
TGTGCCAGCAGGCCTCAAGCAGATACGCAGTATTTT	CASRPQADTQYF	NA	TRBV7-2	TRBJ2-3	12	NA
TGCGCCAGCAGCCATTTGGGGGTAGGAACTGAAGCTTTCTTT	CASSHLGVGTEAFF	NA	TRBV4-1	TRBJ1-1	14	NA
TGTGCCAGCAGTTGGGGAGGCGGGGGGTCACCTACGGCGGATACGCAGTATTTT	CASSWGGGGSPTADTQYF	TRBD2	TRBV6-5	TRBJ2-3	18	NA
TGTGCCACCAGCGGCGGGACTCCCGTTTACAATGAGCAGTTCTTC	CATSGGTPVYNEQFF	NA	TRBV15	TRBJ2-1	15	NA
TGTGCCAGCAGCTTGCCCCAGGCCGTCCTGACTTTC	CASSLPQAVLTF	NA	TRBV7-9	TRBJ2-6	12	NA
TGTGCCAGCAGATCAGACAGGGTAGGGCAAGAGACCCAGTACTTC	CASRSDRVGQETQYF	TRBD1	TRBV6-6	TRBJ2-5	15	few
TGCAGCGTTTTCGACAGGGGAGAGACCCAGTACTTC	CSVFDRGETQYF	TRBD1	TRBV29-1	TRBJ2-5	12	few
TGCAGTGCTAGTCGCGGGGCCGATACGCAGTATTTT	CSASRGADTQYF	NA	TRBV20-1	TRBJ2-3	12	few
TGTGCCAGCAGTTTCTCCGCGGGACAGAGACTCTCCTACGAGCAGTACTTC	CASSFSAGQRLSYEQYF	NA	TRBV27	TRBJ2-7	17	NA
TGTGCCAGCTCACCACTTGCTACCGGGGAGCTGTTTTTT	CASSPLATGELFF	NA	TRBV18	TRBJ2-2	13	NA
TGTGCCAGTAGACCCCGAGCAAGGGGTCGCGAGACCCAGTACTTC	CASRPRARGRETQYF	NA	TRBV19	TRBJ2-5	15	few
TGTGCCAGCAGTTACCCCGGGTCAGTCACCCAGTACTTC	CASSYPGSVTQYF	NA	TRBV6-5	TRBJ2-5	13	few
TGCAGTGCTTCCGGGACAGGGGAACGGAACTATGGCTACACCTTC	CSASGTGERNYGYTF	TRBD1	TRBV20-1	TRBJ1-2	15	NA
TGTGCCAGCAGCCCCCGATACAGGGCGAAAGCTTTCTTT	CASSPRYRAKAFF	NA	TRBV11-2	TRBJ1-1	13	NA
TGCGCCAGCAGCTTAAATACCCCGGGGGACACTGAAGCTTTCTTT	CASSLNTPGDTEAFF	NA	TRBV5-1	TRBJ1-1	15	NA
TGTGCCAGCAGCTGGTGGGGACAGGGGTACAATGAGCAGTTCTTC	CASSWWGQGYNEQFF	TRBD1	TRBV7-2	TRBJ2-1	15	NA
TGTGCCAGCTCACAGGACATGTACGAGCAGTACTTC	CASSQDMYEQYF	NA	TRBV18	TRBJ2-7	12	NA
TGCGCCAGCAGCATCGGGACAAGGGCGGTCACGCAGTATTTT	CASSIGTRAVTQYF	NA	TRBV5-1	TRBJ2-3	14	few